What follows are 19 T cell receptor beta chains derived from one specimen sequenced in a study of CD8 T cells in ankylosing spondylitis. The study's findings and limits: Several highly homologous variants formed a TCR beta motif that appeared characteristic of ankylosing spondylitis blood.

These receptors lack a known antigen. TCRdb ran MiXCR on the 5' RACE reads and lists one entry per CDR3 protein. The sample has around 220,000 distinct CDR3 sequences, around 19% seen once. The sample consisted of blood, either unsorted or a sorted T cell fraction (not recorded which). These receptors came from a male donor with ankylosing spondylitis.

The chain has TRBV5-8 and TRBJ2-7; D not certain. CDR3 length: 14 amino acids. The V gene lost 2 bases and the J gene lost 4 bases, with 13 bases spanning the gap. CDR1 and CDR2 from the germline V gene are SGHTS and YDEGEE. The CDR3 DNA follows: TGTGCCAGCAGCTTCTGGGCTTCAGGTTACGAGCAGTACTTC. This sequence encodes CASSFWASGYEQYF. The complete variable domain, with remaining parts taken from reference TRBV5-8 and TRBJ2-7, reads EAGVTQSPTHLIKTRGQQATLRCSPISGHTSVYWYQQALGLGLQFLLWYDEGEERNRGNFPPRFSGRQFPNYSSELNVNALELEDSALYLCASSFWASGYEQYFGPGTRLTVT.

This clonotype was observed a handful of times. CDR3 residues: CASSLGTGATSGTQYF. Here the CDR3 DNA reads TGTGCCAGCAGCCTCGGGACAGGGGCGACGAGCGGTACGCAGTATTTT. The chain uses TRBV7-3 and TRBJ2-3; 10 bases fit TRBD1. Germline CDR1 reads SGHTA; CDR2 reads FQGTGA. The CDR3 covers 16 residues. V lost 5 bases to trimming and J lost 8 bases; unmatched junction nucleotides: 13.

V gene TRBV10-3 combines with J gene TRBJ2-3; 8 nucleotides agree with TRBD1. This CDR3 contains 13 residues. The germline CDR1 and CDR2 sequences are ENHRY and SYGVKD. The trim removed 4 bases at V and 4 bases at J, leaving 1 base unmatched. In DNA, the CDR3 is TGTGCCATCAGTGCGACAGGGGCAGATACGCAGTATTTT. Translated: CAISATGADTQYF.

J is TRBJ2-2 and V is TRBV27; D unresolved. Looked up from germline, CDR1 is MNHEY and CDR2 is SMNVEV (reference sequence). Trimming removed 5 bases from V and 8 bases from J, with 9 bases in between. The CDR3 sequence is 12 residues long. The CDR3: CASSPSFGELFF. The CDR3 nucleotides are TGTGCCAGCAGTCCCAGCTTTGGGGAGCTGTTTTTT.

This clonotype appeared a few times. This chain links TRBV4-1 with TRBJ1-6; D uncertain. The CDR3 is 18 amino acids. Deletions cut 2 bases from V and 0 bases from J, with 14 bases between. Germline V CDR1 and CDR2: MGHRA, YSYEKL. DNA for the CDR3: TGCGCCAGCAGCCAATTTAGGCAGGCGAGCTCCTATAATTCACCCCTCCACTTT. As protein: CASSQFRQASSYNSPLHF.

CDR3: CASSPPGLAVYEQYF. DNA of the CDR3: TGCGCCAGCAGCCCACCGGGACTAGCGGTCTACGAGCAGTACTTC. The genes are TRBV4-1 and TRBJ2-7; 11 nucleotides match TRBD2. The V segment lost 4 bases and the J segment 3 bases; nucleotides outside the gene matches: 5. The CDR3 consists of 15 residues. Germline CDR1 reads MGHRA; CDR2 reads YSYEKL.

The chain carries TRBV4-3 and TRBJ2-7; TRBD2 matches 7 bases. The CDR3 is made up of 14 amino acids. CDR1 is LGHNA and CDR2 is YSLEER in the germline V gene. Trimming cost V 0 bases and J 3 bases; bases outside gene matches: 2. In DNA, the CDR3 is TGCGCCAGCAGCCAAGACAGGGAGGGCTACGAGCAGTACTTC. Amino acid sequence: CASSQDREGYEQYF.

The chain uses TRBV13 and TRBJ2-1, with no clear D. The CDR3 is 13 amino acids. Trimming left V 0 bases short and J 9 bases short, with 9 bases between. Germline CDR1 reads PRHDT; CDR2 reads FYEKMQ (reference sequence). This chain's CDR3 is CASSLGRWLEQFF. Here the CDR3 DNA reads TGTGCCAGCAGCTTAGGCCGCTGGCTTGAGCAGTTCTTC.

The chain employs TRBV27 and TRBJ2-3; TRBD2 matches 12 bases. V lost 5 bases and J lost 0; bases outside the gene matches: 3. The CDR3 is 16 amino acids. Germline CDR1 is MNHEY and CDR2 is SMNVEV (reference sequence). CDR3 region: CASSPLAGGSTDTQYF. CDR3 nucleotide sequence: TGTGCCAGCAGTCCTCTAGCGGGAGGGAGCACAGATACGCAGTATTTT.

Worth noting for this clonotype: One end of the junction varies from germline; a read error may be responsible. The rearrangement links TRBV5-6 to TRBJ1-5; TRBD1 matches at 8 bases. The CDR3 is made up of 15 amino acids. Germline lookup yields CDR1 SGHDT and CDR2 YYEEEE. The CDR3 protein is CASSLGAGGVQPQHF. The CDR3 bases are TGTGCCAGCAGCTTGGGGGCAGGGGGCGTTCAGCCCCAACATTTT.

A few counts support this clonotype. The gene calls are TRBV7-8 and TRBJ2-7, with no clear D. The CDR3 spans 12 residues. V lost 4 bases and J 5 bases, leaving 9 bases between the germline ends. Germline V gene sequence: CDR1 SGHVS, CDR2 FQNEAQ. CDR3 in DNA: TGTGCCAGCAGCTCAGCGTACCACGAGCAGTACTTC. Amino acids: CASSSAYHEQYF.

CDR3 sequence reads: CASSQGGGVNYGYTF. The CDR3 DNA reads as TGCGCCAGCAGCCAAGGCGGGGGGGTTAACTATGGCTACACCTTC. V usage is TRBV4-1 and J usage is TRBJ1-2, with a tentative D call TRBD1 (5 bases). Germline loops: CDR1 MGHRA, CDR2 YSYEKL. This CDR3 is 15 amino acids long. The V end was cut by 1 base, the J end by 1 base, with 10 bases between.

DNA for the CDR3: TGCGCCAGCAGCCAAGATGGGGCGGGAGGGACAGATACGCAGTATTTT. This translates into CASSQDGAGGTDTQYF. This chain links TRBV4-3 with TRBJ2-3, with 9 bases lining up with TRBD2. Germline CDR1 reads LGHNA; CDR2 reads YSLEER. With V trimmed by 0 bases and J by 3 bases, 4 bases remained unmatched. The CDR3 is 16 amino acids.

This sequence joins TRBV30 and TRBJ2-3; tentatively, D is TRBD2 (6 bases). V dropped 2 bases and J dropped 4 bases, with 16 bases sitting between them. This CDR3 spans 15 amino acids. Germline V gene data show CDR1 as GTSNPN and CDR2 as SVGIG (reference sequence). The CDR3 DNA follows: TGTGCCTGGAGTTCGGGACTTGGGTTCGCAGATACGCAGTATTTT. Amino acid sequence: CAWSSGLGFADTQYF.

The CDR3 DNA is TGCAGCGTTGAAACTAGCGGGGGAACAGATACGCAGTATTTT. Its protein is CSVETSGGTDTQYF. V is TRBV29-1 and J is TRBJ2-3, with 11 nucleotides matching TRBD2. The CDR3 covers 14 residues. The germline V gene encodes CDR1 SQVTM and CDR2 ANQGSEA. Losses at the gene ends were 2 bases for V and 3 bases for J; bases not matched to a gene: 1.

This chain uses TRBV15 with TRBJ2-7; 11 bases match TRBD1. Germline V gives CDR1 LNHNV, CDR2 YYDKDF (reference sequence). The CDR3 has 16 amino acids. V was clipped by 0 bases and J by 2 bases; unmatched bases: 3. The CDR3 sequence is CATSRDRDRGAYEQYF. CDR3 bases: TGTGCCACCAGCAGAGACCGGGACAGGGGGGCCTACGAGCAGTACTTC.

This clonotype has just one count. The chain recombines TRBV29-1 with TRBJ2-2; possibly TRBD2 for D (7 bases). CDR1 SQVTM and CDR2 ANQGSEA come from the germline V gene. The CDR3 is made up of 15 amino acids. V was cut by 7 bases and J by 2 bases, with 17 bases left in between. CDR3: CSAPQPGGNTGELFF. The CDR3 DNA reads TGCAGCGCCCCCCAACCGGGGGGCAACACCGGGGAGCTGTTTTTT.

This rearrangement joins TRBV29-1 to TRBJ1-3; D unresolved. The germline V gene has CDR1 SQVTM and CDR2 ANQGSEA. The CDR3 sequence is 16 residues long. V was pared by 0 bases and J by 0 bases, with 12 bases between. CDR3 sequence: CSVEDVGRNSGNTIYF. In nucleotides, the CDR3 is TGCAGCGTTGAAGATGTTGGCAGAAACTCTGGAAACACCATATATTTT.

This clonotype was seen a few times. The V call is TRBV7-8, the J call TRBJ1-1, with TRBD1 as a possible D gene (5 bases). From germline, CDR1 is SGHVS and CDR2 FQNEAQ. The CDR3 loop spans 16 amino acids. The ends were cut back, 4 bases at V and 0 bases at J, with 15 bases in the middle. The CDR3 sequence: CASSWFGGTMNTEAFF. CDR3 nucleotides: TGTGCCAGCAGCTGGTTTGGAGGGACCATGAACACTGAAGCTTTCTTT.